The 3 T cell receptor beta chains presented below share a single source sample, sequenced in a study of blood T cell repertoires in COVID-19. Repertoires were generated with immunoSEQ multiplex PCR, while TCRdb's copy carries only in-frame clones and drops some. This sample has fewer than 250,000 clones, with around four fifths found just once. What was sequenced was peripheral blood. Receptors were obtained from a woman in her 70s with acute or convalescent COVID-19.

The chain carries TRBV5-1 and TRBJ2-5; 8 bases fit TRBD1. There are 13 residues in the CDR3. J lost 4 bases, V lost 5 bases, and 4 bases had no gene match. Germline V lookup: CDR1 SGHRS, CDR2 YFSETQ. Here the CDR3 DNA reads TGCGCCAGCAGTTCAGACAGGGGAGAGACCCAGTACTTC. Protein sequence: CASSSDRGETQYF.

The chain combines TRBV19 with TRBJ1-2; D might be TRBD1 (6 bases). Per germline, CDR1 LNHDA and CDR2 SQIVND (reference sequence). The CDR3 spans 15 residues. Between the trimmed V and J ends, which lost 1 base and 2 bases, there was a span of 11 bases. CDR3 sequence reads: CASSIGTGSNYGYTF. CDR3 DNA: TGTGCCAGTAGTATAGGAACAGGGAGCAACTATGGCTACACCTTC.

Only one count was recorded for this clone. The chain couples TRBV29-1 to TRBJ1-1; 10 bases fit TRBD1. With V trimmed by 3 bases and J by 5 bases, 3 bases remained unmatched. This CDR3 is 13 amino acids long. Per germline, CDR1 SQVTM and CDR2 ANQGSEA. CDR3 bases: TGCAGCGTTGATCGGACAGGGGGGACTGAAGCTTTCTTT. This translates into CSVDRTGGTEAFF. The full variable domain, rest sourced from reference TRBV29-1 and TRBJ1-1, is SAVISQKPSRDICQRGTSLTIQCQVDSQVTMMFWYRQQPGQSLTLIATANQGSEATYESGFVIDKFPISRPNLTFSTLTVSNMSPEDSSIYLCSVDRTGGTEAFFGQGTRLTVV.